This T cell receptor beta chain was captured by sequencing in a study of shared clonotypes between healthy human individuals. Turning to the study itself: Every donor yielded three CD4 naive, three CD4 memory, two CD8 naive and one CD8 memory plate.

The study, taken as a whole, reports: Among the subsets, naive ones generally showed larger estimated richness than memory ones. Against clonotypes common to all four donors, non-shared ones had lower generation probabilities.

CD45RO-negative cells were positively selected for CCR7, leaving out terminally differentiated effector memory CD45RA+ cells. Healthy adults negative for HIV, lacking recent acute infections or vaccinations, served as donors. Concerning this clone itself: Its target is not known.

This CDR3 is 19 amino acids long. Germline V CDR1 and CDR2: SGHAT, FQNNGV. The J segment lost 3 bases and the V segment lost 3 bases, leaving 17 bases of the junction unmatched. Assay: immunoSEQ multiplex PCR; the TCRdb copy retains only in-frame clones and omits some. Of about 1,800,000 clones in the sample, just under 95% are singletons; the top ten hold approximately 1%. This chain connects TRBV11-2 to TRBJ2-5; TRBD2 matches at 9 bases. The sequence derives from a man in his late teens or twenties in good health. The sequenced sample was naive CD8+ T cells sorted from blood. The CDR3 DNA sequence: TGTGCCAGCAGCTTTCTCCTTGCGGGAGGGCTTGACCGAGAAGAGACCCAGTACTTC. Protein sequence: CASSFLLAGGLDREETQYF.